A single sample is the source of the 10 T cell receptor beta chains below, sequenced in a study of cytomegalovirus exposure and HLA in healthy donors. With 60 Vbeta and 13 Jbeta primers, the PCR was carried out. Assay: immunoSEQ multiplex PCR; the TCRdb copy retains only in-frame clones and omits some. The sample contains fewer than 250,000 clones, more than 75% of which appear only once. Sequenced sample: PBMCs. The receptors derive from a woman younger than 35 in good health and CMV-seronegative.

V is TRBV6-4 and J is TRBJ2-1; 8 bases agree with TRBD2. Germline CDR1 is MRHNA and CDR2 is SNTAGT. Losses at the gene ends were 2 bases for V and 8 bases for J; bases not matched to a gene: 5. The CDR3 loop spans 14 amino acids. CDR3 sequence (DNA): TGTGCCAGCAGTGACGGCGGGGGGCCGGATGAGCAGTTCTTC. This sequence encodes CASSDGGGPDEQFF.

The genes are TRBV5-1 and TRBJ2-2, with 8 bases matching TRBD1. The trim removed 4 bases at V and 4 bases at J, leaving 9 bases unmatched. Germline V lookup: CDR1 SGHRS, CDR2 YFSETQ. CDR3 size: 16 residues. The CDR3 sequence: CASSPDRVASTGELFF. The CDR3 DNA follows: TGCGCCAGCAGCCCGGACAGGGTTGCTAGCACCGGGGAGCTGTTTTTT.

The genes are TRBV7-9 and TRBJ2-7, with TRBD1 matching 9 bases. V dropped 8 bases and J dropped 4; count of bases not matched to a gene: 3. The CDR3 is 12 amino acids. Per germline, CDR1 SEHNR and CDR2 FQNEAQ (reference sequence). The CDR3 protein is CASGGTGYEQYF. The CDR3 DNA is TGTGCCAGCGGAGGGACAGGGTACGAGCAGTACTTC.

The rearrangement joins TRBV10-1 to TRBJ2-1, with D possibly TRBD1 on 6 matching bases. V dropped 2 bases and J dropped 8 bases, with 13 bases sitting between them. The CDR3 is 14 residues long. Germline CDR1 and CDR2: WNHNN and SYGVQD (reference sequence). CDR3: CASSEETGPHEQFF. The CDR3 DNA reads TGCGCCAGCAGTGAGGAAACAGGGCCCCATGAGCAGTTCTTC.

CDR3 sequence (DNA): TGTGCCAGCAGCTTGGACAGGAACTACGAGCAGTACTTC. This translates into CASSLDRNYEQYF. The rearrangement uses TRBV11-3 and TRBJ2-7; 7 bases line up with TRBD1. The CDR3 runs 13 residues. Trimming cost V 3 bases and J 3 bases; bases outside gene matches: 2. CDR1 and CDR2 from the germline V gene are SGHNT and YENEEA.

The chain recombines TRBV7-8 with TRBJ2-3; a weak D match, TRBD1 (5 bases). Germline V CDR1 and CDR2: SGHVS, FQNEAQ. Trimming took 1 base from V and 8 from J, leaving 19 bases between them. The CDR3 is 16 residues long. CDR3 sequence (DNA): TGTGCCAGCAGCTTAGATCCCGGCGGCAGGGCCGGTACGCAGTATTTT. Its translation: CASSLDPGGRAGTQYF.

The genes are TRBV18 and TRBJ2-7; TRBD2 is a possible D gene (6 bases). From germline, CDR1 is KGHSH and CDR2 LQKENI. Trimming removed 2 bases from V and 1 base from J, with 15 bases in between. The CDR3 consists of 16 residues. The DNA of the CDR3 is TGTGCCAGCTCACCAGGCCCAGCGGGTAGTTCCTACGAGCAGTACTTC. Amino acid sequence: CASSPGPAGSSYEQYF.

The rearrangement uses TRBV5-6 and TRBJ2-7; tentatively, D is TRBD2 (6 bases). Trimming took off 5 bases at V and 5 bases at J, with 17 bases between the two ends. Germline lookup yields CDR1 SGHDT and CDR2 YYEEEE. The CDR3 has 14 residues. The CDR3 region has the DNA TGTGCCAGCAGTTATCGACGGGGGAGCCACGAGCAGTACTTC. Protein product: CASSYRRGSHEQYF.

This clone was detected only once. This rearrangement joins TRBV29-1 to TRBJ1-5; D remains ambiguous. V shed 4 bases and J shed 5 bases, with 12 bases lying between them. This CDR3 is built from 13 residues. Germline loops: CDR1 SQVTM, CDR2 ANQGSEA. CDR3 protein: CSVGTIQDQPQHF. CDR3 coding DNA: TGCAGCGTTGGCACGATTCAGGATCAGCCCCAGCATTTT.

The chain couples TRBV14 to TRBJ1-6, with 8 bases fitting TRBD1. There are 16 residues in the CDR3. V shed 2 bases and J 5 bases; nucleotides not matched to a gene: 5. Germline assignment: CDR1 SGHDN and CDR2 FVKESK. The CDR3 DNA follows: TGTGCCAGCAGCCAACTGCTACAGGGGGATAATTCACCCCTCCACTTT. Amino acid sequence: CASSQLLQGDNSPLHF.